In its sample, the clone carrying this T cell receptor (beta chain) was seen many times. CDR3 length: 15 residues. Germline V gives CDR1 SGHRS, CDR2 YFSETQ. The V end was cut by 4 bases, the J end by 0 bases, with 12 bases between. These data originate in a study of molecular identifiers for immune sequencing clone quantification. Making the bulk TCR libraries relied on previously described methods and listed TCR primers. TCRdb redid the calling of the PCR reads with MiXCR, one entry per CDR3 protein. The sample lists some 650,000 distinct CDR3 sequences, just under 20% occurring once. V and J are TRBV5-1 and TRBJ2-3; D may match TRBD1 or TRBD2 (5 bases each). The source of this sequence is a human donor in good health. Some libraries in this study had Jurkat cell RNA spiked in. Specimen: naive CD8+ T cells from blood, with Jurkat cell RNA spiked in. The subset denotes: FACS-sorted CD8+CD4-CCR7+CD45RA+ naive T cells. This CDR3 reads CASSTGWGSTDTQYF. The CDR3 DNA reads TGCGCCAGCAGCACCGGTTGGGGGAGCACAGATACGCAGTATTTT.